This T cell receptor beta chain appears in the sequencing data of a study of blood T cells in healthy people across ages. This CDR3 contains 12 residues. Germline CDR1 DFQATT, CDR2 SNEGSKA (reference sequence). V lost 3 bases and J lost 5, with 11 bases in between. With a J-beta primer mix and a sample-barcoded 5' primer, a second PCR ran about 6 to 11 cycles. Via MiXCR, TCRdb re-called the 5' RACE reads, giving one row per CDR3 protein. The sample lists about a million distinct CDR3 sequences; 51% were seen once. This clonotype was recorded only once. The sequence was collected from a woman aged 60 to 75 in good health. This rearrangement joins TRBV20-1 to TRBJ2-7; D gene ambiguous. Sample: blood. The CDR3 nucleotides read TGCAGTGCTAGTCAGAGCATCCACGAGCAGTACTTC. Translation: CSASQSIHEQYF.